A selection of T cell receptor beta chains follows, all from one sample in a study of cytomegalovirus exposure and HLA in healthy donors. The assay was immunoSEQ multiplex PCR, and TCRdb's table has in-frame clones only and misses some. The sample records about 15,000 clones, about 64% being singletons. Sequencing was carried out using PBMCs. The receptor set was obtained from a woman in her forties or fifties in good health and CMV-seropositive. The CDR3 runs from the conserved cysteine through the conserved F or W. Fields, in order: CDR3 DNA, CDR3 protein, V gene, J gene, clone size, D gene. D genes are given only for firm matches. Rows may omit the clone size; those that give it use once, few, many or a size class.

TGTGCCAGCAGTTTATCTCCCCCTAAAGCTTTCTTT,CASSLSPPKAFF,TRBV27,TRBJ1-1,.,.
TGTGCCAGCAGCCAAGAGGGCACCAGCTCCTACAATGAGCAGTTCTTC,CASSQEGTSSYNEQFF,TRBV7-2,TRBJ2-1,.,.
TGTGCCAGCCAAACTGATGGCGGAGGCGAAGCTTTCTTT,CASQTDGGGEAFF,TRBV6-6,TRBJ1-1,few,.
TGCAGCGTTGTCTGGGGGGGGACAGGGTATCGGGAGACCCAGTACTTC,CSVVWGGTGYRETQYF,TRBV29-1,TRBJ2-5,.,TRBD1
TGTGCCAGCAGGGGACAGGGTGGCGATGAAGCTTTCTTT,CASRGQGGDEAFF,TRBV27,TRBJ1-1,.,TRBD1
TGTGCCAGCAAACCCTATGATTATGGCTACACCTTC,CASKPYDYGYTF,TRBV28,TRBJ1-2,.,.
TGTGCCACCAGCACAGGAGGACAGGGCATCTACTTC,CATSTGGQGIYF,TRBV15,TRBJ2-5,.,TRBD1
TGTGCCAGCTCACCAGAAGCCCCTGACAATGAGCAGTTCTTC,CASSPEAPDNEQFF,TRBV18,TRBJ2-1,.,.
TGTGCCAGCAGGGGACAGCCCGAAGCTTTCTTT,CASRGQPEAFF,TRBV28,TRBJ1-1,few,TRBD1
TGTGCCAGCAGCTTTCAGAACACTGAAGCTTTCTTT,CASSFQNTEAFF,TRBV5-6,TRBJ1-1,few,.
TGCAGTGCTAGGGACAGGACTGAAGCTTTCTTT,CSARDRTEAFF,TRBV20-1,TRBJ1-1,few,TRBD1
TGTGCCAGCAGCTTCCGTCGGCTAGCGGCCTACGAGCAGTACTTC,CASSFRRLAAYEQYF,TRBV11-2,TRBJ2-7,once,TRBD2
TGTGCCAGTAGTCTCCTAGGTCAGCCCCAGCATTTT,CASSLLGQPQHF,TRBV19,TRBJ1-5,.,.
TGTGCCTGGAGTCGGGGGGGCCAGGGAGATTCGGGTCAGCCCCAGCATTTT,CAWSRGGQGDSGQPQHF,TRBV30,TRBJ1-5,few,.
TGCAGTGCTGAGATTAAGAGAGGACATAGCTTC,CSAEIKRGHSF,TRBV20-1,TRBJ2-7,.,.
TGTGCCAGCAGCCGACAGACAGATACGCAGTATTTT,CASSRQTDTQYF,TRBV7-9,TRBJ2-3,.,.
TGCGCCAGCAGCTTGCGAGCGGGAGACACTGAAGCTTTCTTT,CASSLRAGDTEAFF,TRBV5-1,TRBJ1-1,.,.
TGTGCCAGCAGTTTCGGGGGTGGGGACATTCAGTACTTC,CASSFGGGDIQYF,TRBV28,TRBJ2-4,.,.
TGTGCCAGCAGTTTCAGGGGGTTGAACACTGAAGCTTTCTTT,CASSFRGLNTEAFF,TRBV28,TRBJ1-1,.,TRBD1
TGTGCCAGTGGGGGAGGACGGGAGCAGTACTTC,CASGGGREQYF,TRBV19,TRBJ2-7,.,.
TGTGCCAGCAGTGCTAGCGGGACAGATACGCAGTATTTT,CASSASGTDTQYF,TRBV6-4,TRBJ2-3,few,TRBD2
TGTGCCAGCAGCTTTTGGGCCAATGAGCAGTTCTTC,CASSFWANEQFF,TRBV5-4,TRBJ2-1,.,.